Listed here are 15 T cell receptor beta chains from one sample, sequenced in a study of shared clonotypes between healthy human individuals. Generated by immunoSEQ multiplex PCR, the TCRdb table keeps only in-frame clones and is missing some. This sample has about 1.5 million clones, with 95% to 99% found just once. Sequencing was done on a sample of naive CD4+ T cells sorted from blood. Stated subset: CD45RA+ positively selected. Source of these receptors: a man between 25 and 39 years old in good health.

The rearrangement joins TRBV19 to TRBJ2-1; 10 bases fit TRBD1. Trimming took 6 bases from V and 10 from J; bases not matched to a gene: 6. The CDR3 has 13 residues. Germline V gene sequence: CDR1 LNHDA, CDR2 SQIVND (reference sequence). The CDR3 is CASRGQGSWEQFF. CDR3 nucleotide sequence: TGTGCCAGTAGGGGACAGGGGTCCTGGGAGCAGTTCTTC.

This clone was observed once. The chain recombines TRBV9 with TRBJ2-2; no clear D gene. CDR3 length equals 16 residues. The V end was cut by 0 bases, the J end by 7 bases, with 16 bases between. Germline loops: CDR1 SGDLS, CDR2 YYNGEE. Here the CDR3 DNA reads TGTGCCAGCAGCGTAGATTTTGTGACACGCTTCGGGGAGCTGTTTTTT. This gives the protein CASSVDFVTRFGELFF.

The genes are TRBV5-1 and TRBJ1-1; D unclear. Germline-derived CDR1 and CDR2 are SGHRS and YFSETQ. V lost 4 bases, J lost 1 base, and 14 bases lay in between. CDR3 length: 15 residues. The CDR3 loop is CASSPLAGENTEAFF. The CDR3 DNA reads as TGCGCCAGCAGCCCCCTGGCGGGAGAGAACACTGAAGCTTTCTTT.

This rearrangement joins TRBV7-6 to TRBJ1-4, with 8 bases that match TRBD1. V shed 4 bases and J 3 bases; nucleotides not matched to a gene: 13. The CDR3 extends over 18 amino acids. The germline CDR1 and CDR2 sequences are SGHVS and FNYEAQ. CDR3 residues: CASSSSSGGKVSNEKLFF. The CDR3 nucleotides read TGTGCCAGCAGCTCGTCATCAGGGGGCAAGGTGTCTAATGAAAAACTGTTTTTT.

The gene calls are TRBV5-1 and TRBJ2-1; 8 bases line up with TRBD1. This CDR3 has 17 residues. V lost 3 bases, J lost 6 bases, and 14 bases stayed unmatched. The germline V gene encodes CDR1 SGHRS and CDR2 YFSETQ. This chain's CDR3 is CASSSLSGLQGANEQFF. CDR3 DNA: TGCGCCAGCAGCTCCCTATCGGGACTCCAGGGGGCCAATGAGCAGTTCTTC. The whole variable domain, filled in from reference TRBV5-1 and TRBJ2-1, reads KAGVTQTPRYLIKTRGQQVTLSCSPISGHRSVSWYQQTPGQGLQFLFEYFSETQRNKGNFPGRFSGRQFSNSRSEMNVSTLELGDSALYLCASSSLSGLQGANEQFFGPGTRLTVL.

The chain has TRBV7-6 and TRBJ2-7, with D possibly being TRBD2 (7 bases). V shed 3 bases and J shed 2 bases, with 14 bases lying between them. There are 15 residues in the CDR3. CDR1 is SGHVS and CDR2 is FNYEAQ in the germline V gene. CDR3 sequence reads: CASSFGGGLTYEQYF. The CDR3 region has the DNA TGTGCCAGCAGCTTTGGCGGGGGCCTAACCTACGAGCAGTACTTC.

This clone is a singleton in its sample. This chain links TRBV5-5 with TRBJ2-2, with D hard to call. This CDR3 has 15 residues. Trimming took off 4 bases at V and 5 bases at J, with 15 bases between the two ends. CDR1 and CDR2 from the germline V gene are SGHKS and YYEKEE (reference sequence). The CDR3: CASSLGPSLTGELFF. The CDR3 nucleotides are TGTGCCAGCAGCCTGGGCCCCTCGCTAACCGGGGAGCTGTTTTTT.

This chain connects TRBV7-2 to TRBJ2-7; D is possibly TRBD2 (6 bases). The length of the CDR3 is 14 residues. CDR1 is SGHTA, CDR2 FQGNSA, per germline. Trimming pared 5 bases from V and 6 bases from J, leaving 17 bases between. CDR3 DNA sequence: TGTGCCAGCAGCATTGCTTGGGGGGTAGTCGAGCAGTACTTC. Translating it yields CASSIAWGVVEQYF.

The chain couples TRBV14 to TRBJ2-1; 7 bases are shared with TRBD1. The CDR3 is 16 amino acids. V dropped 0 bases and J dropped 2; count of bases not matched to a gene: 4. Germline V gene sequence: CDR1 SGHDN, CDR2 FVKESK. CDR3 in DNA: TGTGCCAGCAGCCAAGATCAGGGGGTCACCTACAATGAGCAGTTCTTC. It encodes CASSQDQGVTYNEQFF. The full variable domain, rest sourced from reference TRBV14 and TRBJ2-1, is EAGVTQFPSHSVIEKGQTVTLRCDPISGHDNLYWYRRVMGKEIKFLLHFVKESKQDESGMPNNRFLAERTGGTYSTLKVQPAELEDSGVYFCASSQDQGVTYNEQFFGPGTRLTVL.

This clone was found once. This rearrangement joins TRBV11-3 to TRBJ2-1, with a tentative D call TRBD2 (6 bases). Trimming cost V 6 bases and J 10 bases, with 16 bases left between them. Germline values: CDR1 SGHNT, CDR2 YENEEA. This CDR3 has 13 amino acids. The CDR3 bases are TGTGCCAGCAGTCCAAGAGCGGGTAGAGAGCAGTTCTTC. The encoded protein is CASSPRAGREQFF. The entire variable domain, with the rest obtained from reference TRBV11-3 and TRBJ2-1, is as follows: EAGVVQSPRYKIIEKKQPVAFWCNPISGHNTLYWYLQNLGQGPELLIRYENEEAVDDSQLPKDRFSAERLKGVDSTLKIQPAELGDSAVYLCASSPRAGREQFFGPGTRLTVL.

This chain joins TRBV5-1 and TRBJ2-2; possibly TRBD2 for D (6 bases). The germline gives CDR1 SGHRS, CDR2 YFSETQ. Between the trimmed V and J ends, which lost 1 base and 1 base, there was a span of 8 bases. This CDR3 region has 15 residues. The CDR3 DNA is TGCGCCAGCAGCTTGCGGGAGAGGAACACCGGGGAGCTGTTTTTT. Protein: CASSLRERNTGELFF.

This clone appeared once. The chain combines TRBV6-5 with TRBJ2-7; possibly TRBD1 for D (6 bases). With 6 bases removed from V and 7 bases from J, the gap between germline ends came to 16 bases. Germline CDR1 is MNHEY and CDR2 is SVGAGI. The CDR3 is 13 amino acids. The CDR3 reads CASRATGKSEQYF. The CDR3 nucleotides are TGTGCCAGCAGGGCTACAGGGAAGTCAGAGCAGTACTTC.

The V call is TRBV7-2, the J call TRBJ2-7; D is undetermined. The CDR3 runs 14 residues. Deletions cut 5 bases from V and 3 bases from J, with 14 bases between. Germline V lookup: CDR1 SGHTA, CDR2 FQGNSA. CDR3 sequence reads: CASSGQTAFYEQYF. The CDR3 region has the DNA TGTGCCAGCAGCGGTCAGACGGCATTCTACGAGCAGTACTTC.

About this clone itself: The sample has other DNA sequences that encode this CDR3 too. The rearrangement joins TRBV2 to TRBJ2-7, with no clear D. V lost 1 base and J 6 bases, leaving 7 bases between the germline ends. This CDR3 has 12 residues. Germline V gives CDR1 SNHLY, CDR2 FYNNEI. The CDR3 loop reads CASSEGRREQYF. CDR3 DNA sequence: TGTGCCAGCAGTGAAGGACGCCGCGAGCAGTACTTC.

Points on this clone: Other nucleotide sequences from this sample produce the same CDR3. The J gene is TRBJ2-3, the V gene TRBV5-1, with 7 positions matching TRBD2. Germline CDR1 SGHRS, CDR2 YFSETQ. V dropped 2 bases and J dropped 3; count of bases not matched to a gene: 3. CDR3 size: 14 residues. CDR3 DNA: TGCGCCAGCAGCTTTGGCGGGAGTACAGATACGCAGTATTTT. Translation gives CASSFGGSTDTQYF.